Here is one T cell receptor (beta chain) with its context. Its cognate antigen is unknown. V gave up 3 bases and J gave up 5 bases, with 14 bases separating them. CDR1 SSHAT and CDR2 FNYEAQ come from the germline V gene (reference sequence). The CDR3 extends over 16 amino acids. Profiling relied on immunoSEQ multiplex PCR, and the TCRdb table lists in-frame clones only, not all of them. The profile shows 80,000 or so clones, around 85% of them singletons. This specimen comes from a study of OX40 agonist ivuxolimab in advanced cancers. Across the study: The study enrolled dose-escalation patients with hepatocellular carcinoma, melanoma, renal cell or head and neck cancer. Past anti-PD-1, anti-PD-L1 or anti-CTLA-4 therapy was accepted, and 40% to 50% had received some. Study-wide findings and caveats: Averaging showed that CD8+ T cells had more expanded clones than CD4+ did.

Source: CD4+ or CD8+ T cells sorted from blood, taken in a trial of the OX40 agonist ivuxolimab. The clonotype was recovered from an adult with an advanced solid tumor such as melanoma, head and neck, liver or kidney cancer. This rearrangement joins TRBV7-7 to TRBJ2-6; D is unclear. CDR3 nucleotides: TGTGCCAGCAGCTTGCCCCCACAAAGTCGGGCCAACGTCCTGACTTTC. Translated, it gives CASSLPPQSRANVLTF.